The sequence of this T cell receptor (beta chain) was determined in a study of beta chain features in type 1 diabetes. General study points: When Type 1 diabetes patients were examined, their TCRB CDR3s proved moderately but significantly shorter in all four CD4+ subsets.

Regarding this clone: Its antigen is not identified.

Germline V gene data show CDR1 as SQVTM and CDR2 as ANQGSEA. J was trimmed by 5 bases and V by 4 bases; bases with no gene match: 3. There are 13 residues in the CDR3. The isolated RNA, all of it, was reverse transcribed, so expressed TCRB transcripts were what got sequenced. TCRdb's table, derived via immunoSEQ multiplex PCR, lists solely in-frame clones and lacks some. The repertoire has 240,000 or so clones, around 21% of them found once; the top ten carry more than 0.025%. The source is a woman aged 40 to 50 with type 1 diabetes. V is TRBV29-1 and J is TRBJ2-1, with 9 bases lining up with TRBD1. Sequenced: naive CD4+ T cells from blood. CDR3 bases: TGCAGCGTTGCTGGGACAGGGAACAATGAGCAGTTCTTC. This gives the protein CSVAGTGNNEQFF.